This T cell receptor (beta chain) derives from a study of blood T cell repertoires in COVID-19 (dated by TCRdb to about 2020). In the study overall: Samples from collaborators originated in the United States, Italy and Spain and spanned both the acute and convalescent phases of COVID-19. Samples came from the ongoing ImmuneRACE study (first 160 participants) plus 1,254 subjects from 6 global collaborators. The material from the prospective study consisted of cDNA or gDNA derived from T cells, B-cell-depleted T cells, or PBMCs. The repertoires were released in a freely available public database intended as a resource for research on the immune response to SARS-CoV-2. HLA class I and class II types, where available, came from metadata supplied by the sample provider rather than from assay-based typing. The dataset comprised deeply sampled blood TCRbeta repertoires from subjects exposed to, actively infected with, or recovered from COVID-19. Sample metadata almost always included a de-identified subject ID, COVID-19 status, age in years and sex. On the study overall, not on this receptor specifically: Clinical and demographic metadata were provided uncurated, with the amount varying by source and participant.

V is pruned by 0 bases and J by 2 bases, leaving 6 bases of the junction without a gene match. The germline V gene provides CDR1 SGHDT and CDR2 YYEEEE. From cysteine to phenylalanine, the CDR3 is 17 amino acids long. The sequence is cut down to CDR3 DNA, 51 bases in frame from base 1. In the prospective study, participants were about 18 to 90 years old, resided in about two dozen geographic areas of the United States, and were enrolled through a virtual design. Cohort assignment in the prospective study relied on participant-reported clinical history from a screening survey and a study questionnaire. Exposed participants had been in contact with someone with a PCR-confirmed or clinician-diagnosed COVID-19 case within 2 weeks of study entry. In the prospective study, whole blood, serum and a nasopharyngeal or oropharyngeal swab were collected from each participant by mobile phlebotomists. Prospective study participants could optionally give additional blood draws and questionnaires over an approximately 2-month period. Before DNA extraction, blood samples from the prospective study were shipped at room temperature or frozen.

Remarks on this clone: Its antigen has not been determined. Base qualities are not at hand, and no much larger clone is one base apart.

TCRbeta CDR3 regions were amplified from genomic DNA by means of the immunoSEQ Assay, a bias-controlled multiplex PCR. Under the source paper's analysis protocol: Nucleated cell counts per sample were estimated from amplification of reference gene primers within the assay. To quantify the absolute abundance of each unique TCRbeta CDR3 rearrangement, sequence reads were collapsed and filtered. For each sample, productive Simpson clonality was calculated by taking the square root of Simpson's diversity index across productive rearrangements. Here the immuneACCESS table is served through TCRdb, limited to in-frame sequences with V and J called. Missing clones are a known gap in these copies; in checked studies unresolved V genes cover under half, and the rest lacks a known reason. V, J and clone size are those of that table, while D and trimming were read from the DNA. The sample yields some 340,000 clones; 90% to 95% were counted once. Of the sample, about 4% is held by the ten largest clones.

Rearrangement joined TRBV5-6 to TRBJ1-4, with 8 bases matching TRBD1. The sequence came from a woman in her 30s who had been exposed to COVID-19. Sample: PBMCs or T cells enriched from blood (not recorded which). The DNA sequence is TGTGCCAGCAGCTTGGCCGGACAGGGTTTGACTAATGAAAAACTGTTTTTT. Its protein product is CASSLAGQGLTNEKLFF.